This T cell receptor (beta chain) was identified during a study of human T cells and chemical hapten exposure. TCRdb reanalysed the RACE reads using MiXCR and keeps one entry per CDR3 protein. This table holds roughly 64,000 distinct CDR3 sequences, 9.5% to 11% found once. V was clipped by 3 bases and J by 3 bases, with 11 bases between them. The CDR3 has 15 amino acids. CDR1 and CDR2 from the germline V gene are LNHDA and SQIVND (reference sequence). This clonotype was detected many times. Time point meaning: patch test 3, about 24 weeks after DPC sensitization. Specified treatment: therapeutic diphenylcyclopropenone sensitization with weekly scalp DPC.

This chain uses TRBV19 with TRBJ2-2, with a tentative D call TRBD2 (6 bases). The sequence was obtained from a woman aged 25 to 45 with alopecia areata. Some clones in this sample may be carry-over from other donors' samples. The sequences come from whole blood, collected in connection with sensitization to the hapten diphenylcyclopropenone (DPC). The CDR3 spells CASSMGRDYTGELFF. The CDR3, as DNA: TGTGCCAGTAGTATGGGACGGGACTACACCGGGGAGCTGTTTTTT.